This TCR beta chain was captured in a study of blood T cell repertoires in COVID-19. Germline V gene data show CDR1 as SGHRS and CDR2 as YFSETQ. This CDR3 comprises 18 residues. Trimming at V came to 1 base and at J to 0 bases, leaving 10 bases not matched to a gene. The method was immunoSEQ multiplex PCR; TCRdb's version includes in-frame clones alone and lacks a portion of them. The profile shows 250,000 to 400,000 clones, around 87% of them singletons. The sample comprised PBMCs or T cells enriched from blood (not recorded which). The V call is TRBV5-1, the J call TRBJ2-5; TRBD2 aligns across 9 bases. The source is a woman aged 30 to 39 who had recovered from COVID-19. The CDR3 DNA follows: TGCGCCAGCAGCTTGTTTGGTTTAGCGGGGGAGTACCAAGAGACCCAGTACTTC. Translated, it gives CASSLFGLAGEYQETQYF.